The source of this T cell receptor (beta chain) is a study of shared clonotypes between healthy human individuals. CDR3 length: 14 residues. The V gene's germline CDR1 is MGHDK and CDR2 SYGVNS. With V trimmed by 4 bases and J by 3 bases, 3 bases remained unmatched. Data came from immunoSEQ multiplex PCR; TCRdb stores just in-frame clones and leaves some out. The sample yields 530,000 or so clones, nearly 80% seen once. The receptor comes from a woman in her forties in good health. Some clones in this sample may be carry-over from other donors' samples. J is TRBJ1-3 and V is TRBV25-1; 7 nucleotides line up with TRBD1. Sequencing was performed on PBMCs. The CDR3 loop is CASSVGGDGNTIYF. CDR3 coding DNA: TGTGCCAGCAGTGTAGGGGGCGATGGAAACACCATATATTTT.